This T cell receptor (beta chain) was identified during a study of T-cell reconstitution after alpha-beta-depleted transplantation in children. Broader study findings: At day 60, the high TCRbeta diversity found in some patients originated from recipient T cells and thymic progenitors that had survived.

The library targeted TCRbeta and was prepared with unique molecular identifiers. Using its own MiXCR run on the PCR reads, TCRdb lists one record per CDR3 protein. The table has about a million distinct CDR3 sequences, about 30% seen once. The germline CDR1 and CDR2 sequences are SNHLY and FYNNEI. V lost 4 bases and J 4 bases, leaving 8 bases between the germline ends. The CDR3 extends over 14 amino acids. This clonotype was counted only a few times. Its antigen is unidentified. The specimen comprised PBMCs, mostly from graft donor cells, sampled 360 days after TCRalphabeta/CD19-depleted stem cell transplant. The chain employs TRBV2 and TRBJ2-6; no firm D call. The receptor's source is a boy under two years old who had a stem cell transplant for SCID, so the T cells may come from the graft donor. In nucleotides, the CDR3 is TGTGCCAGCAGTGCAGGTGGGGGGGCCAACGTCCTGACTTTC. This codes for CASSAGGGANVLTF.